The present T cell receptor (beta chain) was sequenced within a study of cytomegalovirus exposure and HLA in healthy donors. Study-wide results and limits: In an earlier analysis, about 87% or about 30%: the productive usage of most TCR beta V segments. Researchers counted around 150 TCR beta chains as cytomegalovirus-associated. While the bulk of TCR sequences proved rare, some public TCRs turned up in many donors.

CDR3 size: 14 residues. V was trimmed by 3 bases and J by 6 bases, leaving 9 bases between them. Per germline, CDR1 KGHSH and CDR2 LQKENI. The PCR made use of 60 Vbeta and 13 Jbeta primers. Methods used by the authors: The authors later counted 70 million to 85 million unique TCR beta chains, 9 million to 14 million of them shared. Sequencing used immunoSEQ multiplex PCR; TCRdb keeps in-frame clones, though not all of them. V and J calls and clone size follow that table, whereas D and trimming were derived from the DNA. The data hold roughly 120,000 clones, with 80% to 90% observed a single time. As to this clone: Its antigen is not identified.

Sequencing used PBMCs. The genes are TRBV18 and TRBJ1-6; D not resolved. The sequence was collected from a woman aged 25 to 39 in good health and CMV-seronegative. CDR3 DNA: TGTGCCAGCTCACCGATAGATACTAATTCACCCCTCCACTTT. This encodes CASSPIDTNSPLHF.